These 19 T cell receptor beta chains came from one sample sequenced in a study of a mutant IDH1 vaccine in newly diagnosed glioma. Using immunoSEQ multiplex PCR, the repertoire was profiled, and TCRdb retains in-frame clones only, with some absent. The sample carries about 36,000 clones, 81% recorded once. Time point in this sample: week 5, during vaccination. Vaccine doses each comprised 300 ug of mutant IDH1 20-mer peptide, with topical imiquimod. No antigen has been assigned to these receptors. The sample consisted of PBMCs, taken from a glioma patient whose treatment included an IDH1 peptide vaccine. All receptors come from a man aged 45 to 65 with glioma.

The V gene is TRBV2, the J gene TRBJ2-3; D is unresolved. Trimming removed 5 bases at V and 6 bases at J, with 9 bases between. CDR1 is SNHLY, CDR2 FYNNEI, per germline. The CDR3 sequence is 12 residues long. The CDR3 DNA is TGTGCCAGCAGTCCTCGACTCGATACGCAGTATTTT. Amino acids: CASSPRLDTQYF.

The chain links TRBV29-1 to TRBJ2-3, with a weak D call TRBD2 (5 bases). The ends were cut back, 1 base at V and 3 bases at J, with 5 bases in the middle. Germline CDR1 and CDR2: SQVTM and ANQGSEA. The CDR3 is made up of 12 amino acids. CDR3 nucleotide sequence: TGCAGCGTTGAAGGCGGGACAGATACGCAGTATTTT. Translating gives CSVEGGTDTQYF.

V gene TRBV10-3 combines with J gene TRBJ2-7; 8 nucleotides align to TRBD1. Germline values: CDR1 ENHRY, CDR2 SYGVKD. The CDR3 contains 16 residues. The V gene end was trimmed by 1 base and the J gene end by 2 bases; junction bases not matched to a gene: 7. CDR3 loop: CAISELITGQAYEQYF. In DNA form, the CDR3 reads TGTGCCATCAGTGAGTTGATCACGGGACAGGCCTACGAGCAGTACTTC.

This chain joins TRBV7-2 and TRBJ2-7; the match to TRBD1 covers 10 bases. The CDR3 consists of 15 residues. Germline loops: CDR1 SGHTA, CDR2 FQGNSA. Losses at the gene ends were 0 bases for V and 3 bases for J; bases not matched to a gene: 2. The CDR3 region has the DNA TGTGCCAGCAGCTTAGCCCGGGACAGGGGCTACGAGCAGTACTTC. Translating it yields CASSLARDRGYEQYF.

The chain is built from TRBV19 and TRBJ1-4, with D maybe TRBD1 (6 bases). The V gene lost 9 bases and the J gene lost 5 bases, with 13 bases spanning the gap. This CDR3 contains 13 residues. In germline, CDR1 is LNHDA, CDR2 SQIVND (reference sequence). The CDR3: CASQGQLNEKLFF. The CDR3 coding sequence is TGTGCCAGCCAGGGACAACTGAATGAAAAACTGTTTTTT.

This CDR3 is CASSHPQQGYTDTQYF. DNA of the CDR3: TGTGCCAGCAGCCACCCCCAACAGGGATACACAGATACGCAGTATTTT. The chain combines TRBV5-6 with TRBJ2-3, with D possibly matching TRBD1 (6 bases). The CDR3 extends over 16 amino acids. In germline, CDR1 is SGHDT, CDR2 YYEEEE. V was shortened by 4 bases and J by 2 bases, with 17 bases between the two germline ends.

This clone was detected once. The gene calls are TRBV27 and TRBJ2-7; D may be TRBD1 or TRBD2 (7 bases each). In germline, CDR1 is MNHEY, CDR2 SMNVEV (reference sequence). The V end lost 4 bases, the J end lost 3 bases, and 16 bases lay between the germline ends. This CDR3 spans 15 amino acids. The CDR3 is CASSYQGGGGYEQYF. For the CDR3, the DNA is TGTGCCAGCAGTTACCAGGGGGGGGGAGGCTACGAGCAGTACTTC.

This rearrangement joins TRBV5-1 to TRBJ1-2; TRBD1 agrees at 7 bases. The CDR3 runs to 14 residues. The germline CDR1 and CDR2 sequences are SGHRS and YFSETQ. The ends lost 8 bases at V and 8 bases at J; junction bases unmatched: 15. Here the CDR3 reads CASSQYRGPRGYTF. The CDR3 coding sequence is TGCGCCAGTTCTCAGTACAGGGGTCCGCGGGGCTACACCTTC.

The chain uses TRBV27 and TRBJ2-7; D may correspond to TRBD1 or TRBD2 (5 bases each). Germline V gene sequence: CDR1 MNHEY, CDR2 SMNVEV (reference sequence). This CDR3 is 14 amino acids long. Trimming shortened V by 5 bases and J by 5 bases, and 16 bases separated the two germline ends. The CDR3 DNA reads as TGTGCCAGCAGTCCCACTGGGGGAGTCAACGAGCAGTACTTC. This codes for CASSPTGGVNEQYF.

This chain uses TRBV6-5 with TRBJ2-1; D is perhaps TRBD2 (6 bases). CDR3 length equals 13 residues. Germline CDR1 reads MNHEY; CDR2 reads SVGAGI. Trimming stripped 2 bases from V and 8 bases from J, with 10 bases between. DNA of the CDR3: TGTGCCAGCAGTTACGGTCTAGCGTATGAGCAGTTCTTC. Translating gives CASSYGLAYEQFF.

The count of this clone is one. The genes are TRBV5-6 and TRBJ1-4, with unresolved D. The CDR3 is 14 amino acids. Germline CDR1 reads SGHDT; CDR2 reads YYEEEE. Trimming stripped 0 bases from V and 5 bases from J, with 8 bases between. CDR3 nucleotide sequence: TGTGCCAGCAGCTTGGTTGGACGGAATGAAAAACTGTTTTTT. It yields the protein CASSLVGRNEKLFF.

V gene TRBV10-1 combines with J gene TRBJ2-4; 11 bases align to TRBD2. Trimming removed 0 bases from V and 6 bases from J; junction bases left unmatched: 4. The germline V gene has CDR1 WNHNN and CDR2 SYGVQD (reference sequence). The CDR3 contains 16 residues. CDR3: CASSESSGRAPNIQYF. CDR3 bases: TGCGCCAGCAGTGAGTCTAGCGGGAGGGCCCCAAACATTCAGTACTTC.

This chain joins TRBV4-1 and TRBJ2-1, with 11 bases lining up with TRBD2. This CDR3 spans 15 amino acids. The V gene end was trimmed by 3 bases and the J gene end by 10 bases; junction bases not matched to a gene: 8. Germline CDR1 is MGHRA and CDR2 is YSYEKL. The CDR3 loop reads CASSHSGGGNDEQFF. The CDR3 DNA reads as TGCGCCAGCAGCCATAGCGGGGGGGGGAACGACGAGCAGTTCTTC.

The V and J genes are TRBV2 and TRBJ2-3; 8 nucleotides agree with TRBD2. Germline CDR1 is SNHLY and CDR2 is FYNNEI. The CDR3 covers 13 residues. Unmatched junction bases numbered 3, after V lost 6 bases and J lost 4 bases. The CDR3 nucleotides read TGTGCCAGCAGGGGACTAGGGGCAGATACGCAGTATTTT. As protein: CASRGLGADTQYF.

The chain employs TRBV18 and TRBJ1-1; D might be TRBD1 (5 bases). This CDR3 is 16 amino acids long. V dropped 5 bases and J dropped 2 bases, with 18 bases sitting between them. The germline CDR1 and CDR2 sequences are KGHSH and LQKENI. CDR3 in amino acids: CASSTTVSGGNTEAFF. Here the CDR3 DNA reads TGTGCCAGCTCAACGACAGTGTCGGGTGGAAACACTGAAGCTTTCTTT.

This clone came up once. The rearrangement links TRBV5-1 to TRBJ1-2; 7 nucleotides agree with TRBD1. The ends lost 4 bases at V and 4 bases at J; junction bases unmatched: 7. The CDR3 spans 14 residues. Germline values: CDR1 SGHRS, CDR2 YFSETQ. CDR3 amino acids: CASSPAGGTYGYTF. The CDR3 nucleotides read TGCGCCAGCAGCCCGGCAGGGGGGACCTATGGCTACACCTTC.

This sequence joins TRBV28 and TRBJ1-1; the match to TRBD1 covers 7 bases. The length of the CDR3 is 13 residues. Unmatched junction bases numbered 4, after V lost 6 bases and J lost 3 bases. Germline V gives CDR1 MDHEN, CDR2 SYDVKM. DNA of the CDR3: TGTGCCAGCAGCACAGGACAGGACACTGAAGCTTTCTTT. It codes for CASSTGQDTEAFF.

The chain employs TRBV6-6 and TRBJ2-1; unclear D gene. Germline loops: CDR1 MNHNY, CDR2 SVGAGI (reference sequence). This CDR3 spans 14 amino acids. V dropped 5 bases and J dropped 9 bases, with 17 bases sitting between them. This CDR3 is CASSHPTPGPEQFF. Here the CDR3 DNA reads TGTGCCAGCAGTCACCCGACCCCCGGGCCTGAGCAGTTCTTC.

The chain combines TRBV14 with TRBJ1-2; no clear D. The CDR3 spans 15 residues. V lost 4 bases, J lost 0 bases, and 12 bases lay in between. Germline CDR1 reads SGHDN; CDR2 reads FVKESK. The CDR3: CASSPPGSANYGYTF. The CDR3 DNA reads as TGTGCCAGCAGCCCACCGGGATCGGCTAACTATGGCTACACCTTC.